This T cell receptor (beta chain) came from a study of tumor and adjacent non-tumor tissue in lung cancer. Study-level information: The cohort had 12 adenocarcinoma, 2 squamous cell and 1 small cell patients. Around 4.5 million productive TCRbeta reads were obtained per sample on average.

This sample's RNA came from whole unsorted tissue. This clonotype was seen only a few times. The antigen is unknown. The library came from three nested PCR rounds adapted from ARM-PCR protocols. TCRdb redid the calling of the multiplex PCR reads with MiXCR, one entry per CDR3 protein. The table has fewer than 130,000 distinct CDR3 sequences, over 70% seen once. Overall study findings and caveats: Compared with tumor, normal lung showed significantly lower TCR diversity.

The sequence derives from a man aged 65-85 years with non-small cell lung cancer. Sequenced: lung tumor tissue.

The CDR3 sequence: CASSTRATGTEAFF. The CDR3 bases are TGTGCCAGTAGTACCCGGGCTACGGGGACTGAAGCTTTCTTT. The chain carries TRBV19 and TRBJ1-1; D is unresolved. Trimming removed 4 bases at V and 5 bases at J, with 14 bases between. The CDR3 covers 14 residues. Germline V gene data show CDR1 as LNHDA and CDR2 as SQIVND (reference sequence).